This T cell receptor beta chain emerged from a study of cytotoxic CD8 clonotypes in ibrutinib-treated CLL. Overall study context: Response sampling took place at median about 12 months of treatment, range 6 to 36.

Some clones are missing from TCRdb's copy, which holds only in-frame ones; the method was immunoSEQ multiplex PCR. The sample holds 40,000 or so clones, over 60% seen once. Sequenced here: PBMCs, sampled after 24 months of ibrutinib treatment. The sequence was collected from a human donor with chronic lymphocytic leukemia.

The CDR3 coding sequence is TGTGCCAGCACGCTAAGGCCGCTAGCCAAAAACATTCAGTACTTC. Translated, it gives CASTLRPLAKNIQYF. The rearrangement uses TRBV6-1 and TRBJ2-4; D ambiguous. This CDR3 spans 15 amino acids. CDR1 is MNHNS, CDR2 SASEGT, per germline. Trimming took 7 bases from V and 0 from J, leaving 13 bases between them.